This T cell receptor (beta chain) was documented in a study of CD8+ T cells in alopecia areata. The overall study: The drug, oral tofacitinib, was given to treated patients at 5 to 10 mg twice daily.

Treatment noted: oral pan-JAK inhibitor, 5-10 mg twice daily. Study-wide findings and caveats: There were many expanded lesional clones persisting in scalp and blood during tofacitinib. Scalp sample data also include resident alphabeta T cells from normal skin. Tofacitinib produced a significant decrease in scalp clonality and in expanded CD8+ clones among the top 100.

Per the germline V gene, CDR1 is SQVTM and CDR2 is ANQGSEA. The V end was cut by 3 bases, the J end by 4 bases, with 13 bases between. The CDR3 length is 13 residues. This clone was detected a few times. Its antigen is unknown. RNA, once extracted, was reverse transcribed into cDNA for use as the sequencing template. Assay: immunoSEQ multiplex PCR; the TCRdb copy retains only in-frame clones and omits some. The sample shows more than 95,000 clones, 50% to 75% of them seen only once. The receptor was derived from a human donor with alopecia areata. Sample: CD8+ T cells sorted from blood, taken at week 4, from a patient treated with tofacitinib. The V gene is TRBV29-1, the J gene TRBJ2-7; possible D gene TRBD1, 5 bases. CDR3 DNA: TGCAGCGTTGAGACGGACACCACGTACGAGCAGTACTTC. Translation: CSVETDTTYEQYF.